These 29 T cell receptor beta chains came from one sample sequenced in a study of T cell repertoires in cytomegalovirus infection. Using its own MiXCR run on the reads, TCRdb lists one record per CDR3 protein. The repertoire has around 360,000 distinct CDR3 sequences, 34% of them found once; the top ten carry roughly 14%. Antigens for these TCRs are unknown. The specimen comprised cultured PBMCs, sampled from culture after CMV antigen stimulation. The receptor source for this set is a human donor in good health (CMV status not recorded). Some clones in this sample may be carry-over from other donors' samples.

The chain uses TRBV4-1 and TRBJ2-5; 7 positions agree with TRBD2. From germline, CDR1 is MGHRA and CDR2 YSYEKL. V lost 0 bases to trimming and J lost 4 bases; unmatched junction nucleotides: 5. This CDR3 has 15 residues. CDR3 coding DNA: TGCGCCAGCAGCCAAGATCTAGCGGAGGGAGAGACCCAGTACTTC. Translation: CASSQDLAEGETQYF.

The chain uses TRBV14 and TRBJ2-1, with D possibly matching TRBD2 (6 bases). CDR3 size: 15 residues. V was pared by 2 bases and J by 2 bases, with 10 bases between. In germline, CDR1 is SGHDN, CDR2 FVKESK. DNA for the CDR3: TGTGCCAGCAGCCAAAGGCGGGACCCCTACAATGAGCAGTTCTTC. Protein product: CASSQRRDPYNEQFF.

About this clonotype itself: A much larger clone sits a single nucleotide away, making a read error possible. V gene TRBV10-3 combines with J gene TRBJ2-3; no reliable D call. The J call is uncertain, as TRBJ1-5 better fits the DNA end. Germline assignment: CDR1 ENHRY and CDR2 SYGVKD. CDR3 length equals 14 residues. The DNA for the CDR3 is TGTGCCACCCTCCTGGGAGAGAGCACAGATACGCAGCATTTT. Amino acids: CATLLGESTDTQHF.

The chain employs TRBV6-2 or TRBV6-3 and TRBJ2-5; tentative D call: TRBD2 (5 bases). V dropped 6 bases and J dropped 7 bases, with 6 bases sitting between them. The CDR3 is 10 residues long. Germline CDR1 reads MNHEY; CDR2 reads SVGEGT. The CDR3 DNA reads TGTGCCAGCAGCCGGGGGACCCAGTACTTC. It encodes CASSRGTQYF.

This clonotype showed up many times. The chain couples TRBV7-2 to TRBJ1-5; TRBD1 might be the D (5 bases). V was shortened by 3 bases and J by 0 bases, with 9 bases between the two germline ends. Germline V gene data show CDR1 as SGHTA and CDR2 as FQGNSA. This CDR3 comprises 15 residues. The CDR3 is CASSLSGTSNQPQHF. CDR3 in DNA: TGTGCCAGCAGCTTGTCAGGGACTAGCAATCAGCCCCAGCATTTT.

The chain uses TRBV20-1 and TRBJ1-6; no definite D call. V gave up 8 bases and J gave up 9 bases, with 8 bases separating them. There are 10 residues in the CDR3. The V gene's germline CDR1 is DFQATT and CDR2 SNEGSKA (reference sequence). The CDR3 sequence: CSLGLSPLHF. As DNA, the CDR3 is TGCAGTCTCGGGCTTTCACCCCTCCACTTT.

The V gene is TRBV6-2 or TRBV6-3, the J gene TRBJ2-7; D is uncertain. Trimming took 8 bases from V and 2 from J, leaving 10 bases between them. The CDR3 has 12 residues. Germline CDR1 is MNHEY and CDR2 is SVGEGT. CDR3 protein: CASGSRPYEQYV. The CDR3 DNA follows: TGTGCCAGCGGATCGCGCCCCTACGAGCAGTACGTC.

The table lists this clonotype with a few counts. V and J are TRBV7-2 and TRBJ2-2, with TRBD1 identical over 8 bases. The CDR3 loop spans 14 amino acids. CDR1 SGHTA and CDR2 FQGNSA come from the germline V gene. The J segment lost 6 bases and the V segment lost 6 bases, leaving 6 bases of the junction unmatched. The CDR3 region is CASRPDRGAGELFF. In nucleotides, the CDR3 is TGTGCCAGCAGACCCGACAGGGGAGCCGGGGAGCTGTTTTTT.

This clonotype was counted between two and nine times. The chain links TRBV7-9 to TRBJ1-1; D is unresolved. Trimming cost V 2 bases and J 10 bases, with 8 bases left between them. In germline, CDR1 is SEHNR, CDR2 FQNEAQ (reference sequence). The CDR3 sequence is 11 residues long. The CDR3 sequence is CASSLNSAAFF. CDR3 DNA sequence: TGTGCCAGCAGCTTAAATAGTGCAGCTTTCTTT.

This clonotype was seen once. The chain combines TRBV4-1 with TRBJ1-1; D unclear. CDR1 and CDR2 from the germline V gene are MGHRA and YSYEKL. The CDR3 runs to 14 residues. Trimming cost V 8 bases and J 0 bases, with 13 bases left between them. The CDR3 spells CASRYRALNTEAFF. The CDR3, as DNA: TGCGCCAGCCGCTACCGGGCCCTGAACACTGAAGCTTTCTTT.

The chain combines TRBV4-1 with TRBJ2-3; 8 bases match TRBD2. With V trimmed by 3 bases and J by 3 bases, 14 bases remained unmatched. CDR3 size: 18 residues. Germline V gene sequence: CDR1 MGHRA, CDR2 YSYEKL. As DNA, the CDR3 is TGCGCCAGCAGCCATTCCCCCTGGCTAGCGGGTACAACAGATACGCAGTATTTT. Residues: CASSHSPWLAGTTDTQYF.

The CDR3 DNA reads TGTGCCACCGGGGACAGTTGGGACACTGAAGCTTTCTTT. It specifies CATGDSWDTEAFF. V and J are TRBV11-2 and TRBJ1-1; 7 nucleotides agree with TRBD1. Germline trimming cut 10 bases from V and 3 bases from J; bases unmatched to any gene: 8. The length of the CDR3 is 13 residues. The germline V gene has CDR1 SGHAT and CDR2 FQNNGV.

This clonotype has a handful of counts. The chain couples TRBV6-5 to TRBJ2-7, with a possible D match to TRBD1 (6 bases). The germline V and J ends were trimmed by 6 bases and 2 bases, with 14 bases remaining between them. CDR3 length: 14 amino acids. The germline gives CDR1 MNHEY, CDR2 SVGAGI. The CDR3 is CASRLGTPAYEQYV. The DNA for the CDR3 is TGTGCCAGCAGGCTCGGGACACCGGCCTACGAGCAGTACGTC.

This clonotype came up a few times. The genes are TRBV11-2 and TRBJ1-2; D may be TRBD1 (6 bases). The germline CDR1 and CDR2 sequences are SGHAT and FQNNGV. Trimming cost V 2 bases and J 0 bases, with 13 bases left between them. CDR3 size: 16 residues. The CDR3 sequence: CASSLLLDSPNYGYTF. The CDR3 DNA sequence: TGTGCCAGCAGCTTACTTTTGGACAGTCCTAACTATGGCTACACCTTC. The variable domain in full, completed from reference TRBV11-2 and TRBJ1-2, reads EAGVAQSPRYKIIEKRQSVAFWCNPISGHATLYWYQQILGQGPKLLIQFQNNGVVDDSQLPKDRFSAERLKGVDSTLKIQPAKLEDSAVYLCASSLLLDSPNYGYTFGSGTRLTVV.

The CDR3 DNA is TGTGCCAGCAGCTCCCGACTGAAGAGCGGGGGCTCGGGGAAGACTGAAGCTTTCTTT. Translation gives CASSSRLKSGGSGKTEAFF. This chain joins TRBV25-1 and TRBJ1-1, with D perhaps matching TRBD1 (6 bases). Looked up from germline, CDR1 is MGHDK and CDR2 is SYGVNS. The ends were cut back, 6 bases at V and 5 bases at J, with 31 bases in the middle. This CDR3 contains 19 residues.

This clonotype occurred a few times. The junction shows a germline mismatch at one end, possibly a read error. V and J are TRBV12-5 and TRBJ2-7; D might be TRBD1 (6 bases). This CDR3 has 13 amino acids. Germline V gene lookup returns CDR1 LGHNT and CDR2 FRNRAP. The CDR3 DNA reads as TGTGCTAGTGGCACCTCGGACATAGGGGGACCGGAATTC. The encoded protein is CASGTSDIGGPEF.

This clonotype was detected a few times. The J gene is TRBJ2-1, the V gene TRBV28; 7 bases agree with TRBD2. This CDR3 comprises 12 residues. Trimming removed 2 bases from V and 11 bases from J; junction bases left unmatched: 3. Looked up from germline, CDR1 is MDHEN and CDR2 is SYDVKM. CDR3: CASSLAGEQQFF. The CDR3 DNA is TGTGCCAGCAGTTTAGCGGGAGAGCAGCAGTTCTTC.

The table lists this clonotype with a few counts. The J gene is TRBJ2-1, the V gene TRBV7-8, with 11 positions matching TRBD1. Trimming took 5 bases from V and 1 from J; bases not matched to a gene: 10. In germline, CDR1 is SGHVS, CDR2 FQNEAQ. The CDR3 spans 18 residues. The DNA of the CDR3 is TGTGCCAGCAGCCCGGAGGACAGGGGGCTAGTATCCTACAATGAGCAGTTCTTC. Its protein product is CASSPEDRGLVSYNEQFF. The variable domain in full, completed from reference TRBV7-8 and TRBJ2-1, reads GAGVSQSPRYKVAKRGQDVALRCDPISGHVSLFWYQQALGQGPEFLTYFQNEAQLDKSGLPSDRFFAERPEGSVSTLKIQRTQQEDSAVYLCASSPEDRGLVSYNEQFFGPGTRLTVL.

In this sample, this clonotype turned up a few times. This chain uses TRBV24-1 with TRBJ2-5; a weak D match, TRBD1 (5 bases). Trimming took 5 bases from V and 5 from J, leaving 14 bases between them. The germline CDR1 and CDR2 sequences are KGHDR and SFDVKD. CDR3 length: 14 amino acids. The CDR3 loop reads CATSGTGILETQYF. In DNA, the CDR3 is TGTGCCACCAGTGGAACAGGTATTCTGGAGACCCAGTACTTC.

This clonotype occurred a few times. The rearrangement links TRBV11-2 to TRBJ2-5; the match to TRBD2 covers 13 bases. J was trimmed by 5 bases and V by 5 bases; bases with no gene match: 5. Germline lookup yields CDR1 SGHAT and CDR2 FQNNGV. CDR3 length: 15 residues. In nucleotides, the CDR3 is TGTGCCAGCAGCCAAGGACTAGCGGGAGACGAGACCCAGTACTTC. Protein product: CASSQGLAGDETQYF. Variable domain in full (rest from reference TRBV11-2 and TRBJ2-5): EAGVAQSPRYKIIEKRQSVAFWCNPISGHATLYWYQQILGQGPKLLIQFQNNGVVDDSQLPKDRFSAERLKGVDSTLKIQPAKLEDSAVYLCASSQGLAGDETQYFGPGTRLLVL.

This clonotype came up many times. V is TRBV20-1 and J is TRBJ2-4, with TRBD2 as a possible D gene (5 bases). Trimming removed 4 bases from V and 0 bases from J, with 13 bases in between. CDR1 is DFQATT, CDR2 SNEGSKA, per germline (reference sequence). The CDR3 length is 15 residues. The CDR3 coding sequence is TGCAGTGCTACACGAAGCGGTCTAGCCAAAAACATTCAGTACTTC. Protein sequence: CSATRSGLAKNIQYF.

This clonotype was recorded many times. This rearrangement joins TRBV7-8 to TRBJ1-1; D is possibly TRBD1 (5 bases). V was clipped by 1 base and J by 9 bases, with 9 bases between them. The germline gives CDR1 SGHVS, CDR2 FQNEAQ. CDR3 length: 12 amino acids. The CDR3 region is CASSLGTGKAFF. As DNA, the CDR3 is TGTGCCAGCAGCTTAGGCACAGGTAAAGCTTTCTTT.

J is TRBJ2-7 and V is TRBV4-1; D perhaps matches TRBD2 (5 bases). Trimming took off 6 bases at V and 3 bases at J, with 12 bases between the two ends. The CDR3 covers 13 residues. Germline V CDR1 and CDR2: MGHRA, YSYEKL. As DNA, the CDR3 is TGCGCCAGCAGTCGACTACTGCTCTACGAGCAGTACGTC. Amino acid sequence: CASSRLLLYEQYV.

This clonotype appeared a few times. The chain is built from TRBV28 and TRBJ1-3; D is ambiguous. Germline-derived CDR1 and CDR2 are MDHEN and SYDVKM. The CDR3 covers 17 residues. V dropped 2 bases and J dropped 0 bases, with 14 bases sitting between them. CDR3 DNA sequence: TGTGCCAGCAGTTTAATTATTGGCAGGACCTCTGGAAACACCATATATTTT. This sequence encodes CASSLIIGRTSGNTIYF.

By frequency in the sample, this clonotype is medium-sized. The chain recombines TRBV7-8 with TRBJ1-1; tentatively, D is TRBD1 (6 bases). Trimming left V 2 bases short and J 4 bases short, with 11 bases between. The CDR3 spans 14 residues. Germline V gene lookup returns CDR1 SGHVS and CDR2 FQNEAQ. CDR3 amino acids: CASSLSWGATEAFF. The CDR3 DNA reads TGTGCCAGCAGCTTATCTTGGGGGGCCACTGAAGCTTTCTTT.

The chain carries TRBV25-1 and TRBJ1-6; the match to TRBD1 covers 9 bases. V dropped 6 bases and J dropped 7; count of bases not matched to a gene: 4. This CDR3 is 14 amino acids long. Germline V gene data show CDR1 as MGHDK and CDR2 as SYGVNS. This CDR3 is CASSGQGRNSPLHF. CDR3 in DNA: TGTGCCAGCAGCGGACAGGGGCGGAATTCACCCCTCCACTTT.

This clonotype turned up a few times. The CDR3 DNA reads TGTGCCAGCAGTCCGAGTCCCGGGACTAGCGGGAGGGCTCCCGGGGAGCTGTTTTTT. It encodes CASSPSPGTSGRAPGELFF. V usage is TRBV12-3 or TRBV12-4 and J usage is TRBJ2-2; 16 nucleotides match TRBD2. This CDR3 region has 19 residues. V dropped 5 bases and J dropped 6; count of bases not matched to a gene: 12.

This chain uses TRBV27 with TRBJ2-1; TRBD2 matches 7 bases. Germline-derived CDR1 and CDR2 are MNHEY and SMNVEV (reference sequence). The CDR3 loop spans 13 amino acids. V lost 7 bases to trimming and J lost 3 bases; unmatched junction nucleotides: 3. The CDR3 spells CASKWGGYNEQFF. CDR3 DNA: TGTGCCAGCAAGTGGGGGGGCTACAATGAGCAGTTCTTC.

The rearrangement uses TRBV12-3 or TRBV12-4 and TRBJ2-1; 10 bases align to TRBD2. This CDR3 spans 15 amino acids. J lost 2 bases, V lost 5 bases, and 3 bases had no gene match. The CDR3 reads CASSISGRAYNEQFF. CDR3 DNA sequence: TGTGCCAGCAGTATCAGCGGGAGGGCCTACAATGAGCAGTTCTTC.